The present TCR beta chain was sequenced within a study of blood T cell repertoires in COVID-19. Turning to the study itself: Samples of COVID-19 (acute and convalescent) were obtained from the United States, Italy and Spain. Nucleic acid was either cDNA or gDNA, and it came from T cells, B-cell-depleted T cells, or PBMCs.

As processed by the authors: For nucleated cells, counts were estimated from reference gene primer amplification. The assay was immunoSEQ multiplex PCR, and TCRdb's table has in-frame clones only and misses some. D and trimming were read from the DNA, whereas the V and J calls and clone size are those reported in that table. This sample has roughly 84,000 clones, with over 70% found just once. CDR1 and CDR2 from the germline V gene are SGDLS and YYNGEE. The V end was cut by 4 bases, the J end by 1 base, with 10 bases between. The length of the CDR3 is 14 residues. This TCR was recovered from a middle-aged woman with active or convalescent COVID-19. Sequenced: peripheral blood. The chain carries TRBV9 and TRBJ2-3; D remains ambiguous. The CDR3 loop is CASSLRPGTDTQYF. CDR3 bases: TGTGCCAGCAGCCTACGCCCCGGCACAGATACGCAGTATTTT.